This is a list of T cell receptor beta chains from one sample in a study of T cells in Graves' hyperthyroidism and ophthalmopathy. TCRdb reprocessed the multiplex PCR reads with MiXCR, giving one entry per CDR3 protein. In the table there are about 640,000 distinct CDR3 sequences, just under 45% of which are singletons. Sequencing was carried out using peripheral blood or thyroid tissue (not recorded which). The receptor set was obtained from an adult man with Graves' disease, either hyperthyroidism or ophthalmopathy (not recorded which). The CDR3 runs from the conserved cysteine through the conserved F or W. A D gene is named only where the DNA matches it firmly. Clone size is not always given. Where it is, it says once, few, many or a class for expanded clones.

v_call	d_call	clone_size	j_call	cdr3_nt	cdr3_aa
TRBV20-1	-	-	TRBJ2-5	TGCAGTGCTCTCCCGGGCCAAGAGACCCAGTACTTC	CSALPGQETQYF
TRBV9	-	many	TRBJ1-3	TGTGCCAGCAGCTCACGGGTCTCCACCACCATATATTTT	CASSSRVSTTIYF
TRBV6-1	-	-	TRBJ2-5	TGTGCCAGCTCGGTGGTTCAGCAAGAGACCCAGTACTTC	CASSVVQQETQYF
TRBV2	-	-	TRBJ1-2	TGTGCCAGCAGTGAGTCCAGCCCTAACTATGGCTACACCTTC	CASSESSPNYGYTF
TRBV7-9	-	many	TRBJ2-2	TGTGCCAGCAGCTACGCAATGGGGACCGGGGAGCTGTTTTTT	CASSYAMGTGELFF
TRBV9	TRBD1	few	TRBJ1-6	TGTGCCAGCAGCGGAAACATCAGGGGACAGAGGGATAATTCACCCCTCCACTTT	CASSGNIRGQRDNSPLHF
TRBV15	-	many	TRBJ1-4	TGTGCCACCAGCCCCCAGGCAGAGGTCTATGAAAAACTGTTTTTT	CATSPQAEVYEKLFF
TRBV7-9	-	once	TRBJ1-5	TGTGCCAGCAACCAAGTGACGGGGGCGAGCAATCAGCCCCAGCATTTT	CASNQVTGASNQPQHF
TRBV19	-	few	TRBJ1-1	TGTGCCAGTAGTATAGTCCAGAGTAACACTGAAGCTTTCTTT	CASSIVQSNTEAFF
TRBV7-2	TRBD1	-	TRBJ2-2	TGTGCCAGCAGCCAACCAACAGGGGGCAACACCGGGGAGCTGTTTTTT	CASSQPTGGNTGELFF
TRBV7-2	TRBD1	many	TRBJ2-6	TGTGCCAGCAGCCCCACGCCGGGACAGGGTTATTCTGGGGCCAACGTCCTGACTTTC	CASSPTPGQGYSGANVLTF
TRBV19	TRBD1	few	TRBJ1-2	TGTGCCAGTAGTAGGAAGACAGGGGCCGTCGCCTTC	CASSRKTGAVAF
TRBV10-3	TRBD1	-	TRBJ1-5	TGTGCCATCAGCGGAGCCCGGGACAGGGAGTACGAGCATTTT	CAISGARDREYEHF
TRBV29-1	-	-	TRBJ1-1	TGCAGCCTCCAGACAGCGAACACTGAAGCTTTCTTT	CSLQTANTEAFF
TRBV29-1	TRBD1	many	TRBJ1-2	TGCAGCGTTGAACTCCGGGACAGGGTGGGCTATGGCTACACCTTC	CSVELRDRVGYGYTF
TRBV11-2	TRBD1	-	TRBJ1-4	TGTGCCAGCAGCCGTGCCGGACAGGCGAATGAAAAACTGTTTTTT	CASSRAGQANEKLFF
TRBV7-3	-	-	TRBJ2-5	TGTGCCAGCAGCCCGAGCGGGACAGACCAAGAGACCCAGTACTTC	CASSPSGTDQETQYF
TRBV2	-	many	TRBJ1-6	TGTGCCAGCATTCAGGACAATTCACCCCTCCACTTT	CASIQDNSPLHF
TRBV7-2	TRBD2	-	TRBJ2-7	TGTGCCAGCAGCCCCCTGATGCGGACTAGCTATTCCTACGAGCAGTACTTC	CASSPLMRTSYSYEQYF
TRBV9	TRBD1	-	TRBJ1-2	TGTGCCAGCAGCGTCCGGGACAGGGTCTATGGCTACACCTTC	CASSVRDRVYGYTF
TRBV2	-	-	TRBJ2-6	TGTGCCAGCAGTGAATCCGGACGGGACAACGTCCTGACTTTC	CASSESGRDNVLTF
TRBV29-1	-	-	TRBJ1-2	TGCAGCGTTGAAGGGGGAGGGACTGGGGCCTATGGCTACACCTTC	CSVEGGGTGAYGYTF
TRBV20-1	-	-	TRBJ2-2	TGCAGTGCTAGCTGGCAGGGGAACACCGGGGAGCTGTTTTTT	CSASWQGNTGELFF
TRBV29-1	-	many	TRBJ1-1	TGCAGCGTTGGTTGGGACCGCAGGGACACTGAAGCTTTCTTT	CSVGWDRRDTEAFF
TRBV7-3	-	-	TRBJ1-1	TGTGCCAGCAGCCAAGACCAGGAAGCTTTCTTT	CASSQDQEAFF
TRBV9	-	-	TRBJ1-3	TGTGCCAGCAGCGTTGCCCAAGGACAGATCTCTGGAAACACCATATATTTT	CASSVAQGQISGNTIYF
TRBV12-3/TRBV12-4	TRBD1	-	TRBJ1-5	TGTGCCAGCAGTGACGGGACAGGGGACAATCAGCCCCAGCATTTT	CASSDGTGDNQPQHF
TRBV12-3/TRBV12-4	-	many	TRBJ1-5	TGTGCCAGCAGCCGCCAGGTAGATAGCAATCAGCCCCAGCATTTT	CASSRQVDSNQPQHF
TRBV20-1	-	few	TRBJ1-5	TGCAGTGCTAGAGGGACGGAAGGACTAACTACGTATCAGCCCCAGCATTTT	CSARGTEGLTTYQPQHF
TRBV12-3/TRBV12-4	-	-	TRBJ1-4	TGTGCCAGCAGTTTACAGTCGAATGAAAAACTGTTTTTT	CASSLQSNEKLFF
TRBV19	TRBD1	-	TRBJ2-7	TGTGCCAGTAGTATGGCCGGGACAGTCGCCTACGAGCAGTACTTC	CASSMAGTVAYEQYF
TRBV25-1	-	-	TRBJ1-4	TGTGACCGCACTAATGAAAAACTGTTTTTT	CDRTNEKLFF
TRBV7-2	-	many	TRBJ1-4	TGTGCCAGCAGCTTAGGGCAGTCTTTGGAAAAACTGTTTTTT	CASSLGQSLEKLFF
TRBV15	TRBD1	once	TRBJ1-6	TGTGCCACCAGCAGAGCCAGACCGGGACAGGGGAGTGGACCCCTCCACTTT	CATSRARPGQGSGPLHF
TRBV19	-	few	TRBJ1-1	TGTGCCAGTAGTATAGTCCGACTTAGGGACACTGAAGCTTTCTTT	CASSIVRLRDTEAFF
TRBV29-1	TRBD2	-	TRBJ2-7	TGCAGCGTTGTGCGGGGGGGCTCCCCTCTAATCGGCGAGCAGTACTTC	CSVVRGGSPLIGEQYF
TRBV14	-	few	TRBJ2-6	TGTGCCAGCAGCCAGCCCTACAGAGCTGGGGCCAACGTCCTGACTTTC	CASSQPYRAGANVLTF
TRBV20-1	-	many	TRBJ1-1	TGCAGTGCTCCTAATCCAACAAGCGTAAGCGCTGAAGCTTTCTTT	CSAPNPTSVSAEAFF
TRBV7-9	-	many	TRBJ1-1	TGTGCCAGCAGCTTCTCCTTCGCTGAAGCTTTCTTT	CASSFSFAEAFF
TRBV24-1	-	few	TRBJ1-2	TGTGCCAGCAGTTTTGGGGGCCATGGCTATGGCTACACCTTC	CASSFGGHGYGYTF
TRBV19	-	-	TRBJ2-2	TGTGCCAGTAGTGTCGGCTTGAACACCGGGGAGCTGTTTTTT	CASSVGLNTGELFF
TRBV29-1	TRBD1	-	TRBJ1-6	TGCAGCGTCGGACAGGGGGACCCGTCACCCCTCCACTTT	CSVGQGDPSPLHF
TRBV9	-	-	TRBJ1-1	TGTGCCAGCTCACTAGGAACTTCCGGGGCTAACAAGAACACTGAAGCTTTCTTT	CASSLGTSGANKNTEAFF
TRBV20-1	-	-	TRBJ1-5	TGCAGTGCTAGTTCCCTCGGGGTCGGCAATCAGCCCCAGCATTTT	CSASSLGVGNQPQHF
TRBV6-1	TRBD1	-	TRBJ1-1	TGTGCCAGCAGTGAATTAACAGGGGCTGAAGCTTTCTTT	CASSELTGAEAFF
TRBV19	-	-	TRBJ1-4	TGTGCCAGTACCAGCCCGGGAGGCTTCGGAGTTGGGAAACTGTTTTTT	CASTSPGGFGVGKLFF
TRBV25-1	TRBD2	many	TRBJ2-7	TGTGCCAGCAGTGCTACGAAAAGCGGGGTGGGCTACGAGCAGTACTTC	CASSATKSGVGYEQYF
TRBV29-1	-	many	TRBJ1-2	TGCAGCGTTGAGACCGCCGGTTCATATGGCTACACCTTC	CSVETAGSYGYTF
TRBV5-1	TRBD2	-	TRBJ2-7	TGCGCCAGCAGCTGGCCTCCGGGACTAGGGCCGTCCGAGCAGTACTTC	CASSWPPGLGPSEQYF
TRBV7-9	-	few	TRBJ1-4	TGTGCCAGCAGCTTCAGTCCAGAAGTCAATGAAAAACTGTTTTTT	CASSFSPEVNEKLFF
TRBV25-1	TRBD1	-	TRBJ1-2	TGTGCCAGCAGTCTGACAGGGGAAAACTATGGCTACACCTTC	CASSLTGENYGYTF
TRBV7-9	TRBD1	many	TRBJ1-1	TGTGCCAGCAGCTCAGCTGGGACAGCTGAAGCTTTCTTT	CASSSAGTAEAFF
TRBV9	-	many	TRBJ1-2	TGTGCCAGCAGCGAGGGAGACAGTAACTATGGCTACACCTTC	CASSEGDSNYGYTF
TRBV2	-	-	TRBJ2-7	TGTGCCAGCAGTTACGGGAACCCCTACGAGCAGTACTTC	CASSYGNPYEQYF
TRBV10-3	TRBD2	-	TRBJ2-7	TGTGCCATCAGCACCGGACTAGCGGGAGTAGGCGAGCAGTACTTC	CAISTGLAGVGEQYF
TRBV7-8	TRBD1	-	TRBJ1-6	TGTGCCAGCAGAACGGACAGGTCCTATAATTCACCCCTCCACTTT	CASRTDRSYNSPLHF
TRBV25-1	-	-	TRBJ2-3	TGTGCCAGCACGGACAACACAGATACGCAGTATTTT	CASTDNTDTQYF